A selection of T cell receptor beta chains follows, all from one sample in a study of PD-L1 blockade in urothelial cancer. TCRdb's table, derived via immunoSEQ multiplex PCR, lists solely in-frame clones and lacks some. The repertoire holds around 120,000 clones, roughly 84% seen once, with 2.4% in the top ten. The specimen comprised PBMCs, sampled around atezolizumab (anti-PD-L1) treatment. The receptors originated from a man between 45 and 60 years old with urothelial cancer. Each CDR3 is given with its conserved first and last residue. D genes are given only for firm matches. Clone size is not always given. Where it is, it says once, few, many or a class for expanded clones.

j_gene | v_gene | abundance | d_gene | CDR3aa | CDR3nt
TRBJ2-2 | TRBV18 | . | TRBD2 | CASSEAGVTGELFF | TGTGCCAGCTCAGAGGCGGGAGTGACCGGGGAGCTGTTTTTT
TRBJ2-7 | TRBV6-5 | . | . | CATRAPSDEQYF | TGTGCCACCAGGGCTCCTAGCGACGAGCAGTACTTC
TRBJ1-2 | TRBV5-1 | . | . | CASSAWESNYGYTF | TGCGCCAGCAGCGCGTGGGAGTCTAACTATGGCTACACCTTC
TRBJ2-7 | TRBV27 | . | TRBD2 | CASSLRSLAGAYEQYF | TGTGCCAGCAGTTTAAGATCTCTGGCGGGAGCGTACGAGCAGTACTTC
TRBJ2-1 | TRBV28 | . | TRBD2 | CASNRLGTSERTRNWFF | TGTGCCAGCAATCGTCTCGGGACTAGCGAAAGGACGCGGAATTGGTTCTTC
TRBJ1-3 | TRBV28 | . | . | CASSKLAGNTIYF | TGTGCCAGCAGTAAACTAGCTGGAAACACCATATATTTT
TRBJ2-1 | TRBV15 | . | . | CATSSQRRSYNEQFF | TGTGCCACCAGCAGCCAGCGGAGATCCTACAATGAGCAGTTCTTC
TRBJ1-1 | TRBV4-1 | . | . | CASSTRTRGNTEAFF | TGCGCCAGCAGCACTAGGACCCGGGGGAACACTGAAGCTTTCTTT
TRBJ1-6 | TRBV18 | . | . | CASSPAEYSPLHF | TGTGCCAGCTCACCGGCGGAGTATTCACCCCTCCACTTT
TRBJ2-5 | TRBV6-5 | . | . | CASSYRGGSETQYF | TGTGCCAGCAGTTACCGCGGAGGGTCCGAGACCCAGTACTTC
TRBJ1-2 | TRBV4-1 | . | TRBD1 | CASSQDVSGGARVGGYTF | TGCGCCAGCAGCCAAGATGTGTCAGGGGGAGCACGAGTCGGTGGCTACACCTTC
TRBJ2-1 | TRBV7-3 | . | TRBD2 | CASSASGSNEQFF | TGTGCCAGCTCTGCTAGCGGGAGCAATGAGCAGTTCTTC
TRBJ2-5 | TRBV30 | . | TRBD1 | CASPRVGGYETQYF | TGTGCCTCCCCCCGTGTAGGGGGCTATGAGACCCAGTACTTC
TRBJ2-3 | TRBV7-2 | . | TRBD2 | CASSLDGRAADTQYF | TGTGCCAGCAGCTTAGACGGGAGGGCCGCAGATACGCAGTATTTT
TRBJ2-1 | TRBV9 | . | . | CASSPQDISSYNEQFF | TGTGCCAGCAGCCCCCAAGACATTAGCTCCTACAATGAGCAGTTCTTC
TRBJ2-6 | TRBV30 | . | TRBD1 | CAWREKQGAPGANVLTF | TGTGCCTGGAGAGAAAAACAGGGGGCCCCTGGGGCCAACGTCCTGACTTTC
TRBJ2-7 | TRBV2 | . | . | CASNYGGREQYF | TGTGCCAGCAACTACGGGGGGCGCGAGCAGTACTTC
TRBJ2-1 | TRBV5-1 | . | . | CASSLEGAEYNEQFF | TGCGCCAGCAGCTTGGAGGGAGCGGAGTACAATGAGCAGTTCTTC
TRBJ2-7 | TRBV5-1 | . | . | CASSLGLQKSYEQYF | TGCGCCAGCAGCCTGGGACTCCAAAAGTCTTACGAGCAGTACTTC
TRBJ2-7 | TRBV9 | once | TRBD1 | CASSAGTAYEQYF | TGTGCCAGCAGCGCCGGGACAGCCTACGAGCAGTACTTC
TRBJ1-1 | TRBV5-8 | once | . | CASSPTGTSNTEAFF | TGTGCCAGCAGCCCTACCGGGACATCGAACACTGAAGCTTTCTTT
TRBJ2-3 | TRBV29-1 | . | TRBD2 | CSVGGLLAGVVDTQYF | TGCAGCGTTGGAGGCCTACTAGCGGGAGTCGTCGATACGCAGTATTTT
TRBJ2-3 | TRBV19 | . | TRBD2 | CASSIVLAGGPDTQYF | TGTGCCAGTAGTATTGTACTAGCGGGAGGACCAGATACGCAGTATTTT
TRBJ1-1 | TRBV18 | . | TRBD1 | CASSRTGLGENTEAFF | TGTGCCAGCTCACGGACAGGTCTAGGGGAGAACACTGAAGCTTTCTTT
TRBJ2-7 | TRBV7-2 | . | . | CASSFTAYEQYF | TGTGCCAGCAGCTTTACTGCCTACGAGCAGTACTTC
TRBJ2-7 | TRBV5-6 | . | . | CASSVSGVDEQYF | TGTGCCAGCAGCGTGTCAGGGGTGGACGAGCAGTACTTC
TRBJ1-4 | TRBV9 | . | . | CASSVGGTRDEKLFF | TGTGCCAGCAGCGTAGGTGGGACAAGGGACGAAAAACTGTTTTTT
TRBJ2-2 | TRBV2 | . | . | CASMKGLGSTGELFF | TGTGCCAGCATGAAGGGGCTAGGTTCTACCGGGGAGCTGTTTTTT
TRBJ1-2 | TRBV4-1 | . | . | CASSQVTPRRTGSYGYTF | TGCGCCAGCAGCCAAGTCACCCCCCGCCGAACAGGGTCTTATGGCTACACCTTC
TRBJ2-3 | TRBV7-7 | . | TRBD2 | CASSSSTRLAATDTQYF | TGTGCTAGCAGCTCATCGACCAGACTAGCGGCCACAGATACGCAGTATTTT
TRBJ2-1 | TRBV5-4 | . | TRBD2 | CASSLSSGSYNEQFF | TGTGCCAGCAGCTTATCTAGCGGGAGCTACAATGAGCAGTTCTTC
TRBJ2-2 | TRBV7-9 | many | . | CASSLAAGFYTGELFF | TGTGCCAGCAGCTTAGCGGCGGGTTTCTACACCGGGGAGCTGTTTTTT
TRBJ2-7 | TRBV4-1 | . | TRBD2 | CASSQGILAATYEQYF | TGCGCCAGCAGCCAAGGCATCCTAGCGGCTACCTACGAGCAGTACTTC
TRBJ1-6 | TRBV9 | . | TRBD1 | CASSQQGAHSPLHF | TGTGCCAGCAGCCAACAGGGGGCGCATTCACCCCTCCACTTT
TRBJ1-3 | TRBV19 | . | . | CASTNHPNGGGFFGNTIYF | TGTGCCAGTACTAACCATCCAAACGGCGGGGGATTCTTTGGAAACACCATATATTTT
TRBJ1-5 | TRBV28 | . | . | CASSLWGRGSNQPQHF | TGTGCCAGCAGTTTATGGGGCAGGGGAAGCAATCAGCCCCAGCATTTT
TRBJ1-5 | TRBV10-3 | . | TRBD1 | CAISERGQGDQPQHF | TGTGCCATCAGTGAGCGGGGACAGGGGGATCAGCCCCAGCATTTT
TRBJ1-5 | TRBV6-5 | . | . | CASKAGLGGNQPQHF | TGTGCCAGCAAGGCGGGACTTGGTGGCAATCAGCCCCAGCATTTT
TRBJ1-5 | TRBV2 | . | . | CASREEARPNQPQHF | TGTGCCAGCAGGGAGGAGGCCAGGCCAAATCAGCCCCAGCATTTT
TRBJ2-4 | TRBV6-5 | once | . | CASSRGAAKNIQYF | TGTGCCAGCAGTCGGGGAGCGGCCAAAAACATTCAGTACTTC
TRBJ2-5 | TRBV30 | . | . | CAWSRGAGQETQYF | TGTGCCTGGAGTAGAGGAGCGGGCCAAGAGACCCAGTACTTC
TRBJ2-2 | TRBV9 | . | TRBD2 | CASSTSSGRGELFF | TGTGCCAGCAGCACCTCTAGCGGGAGAGGTGAGCTGTTTTTT
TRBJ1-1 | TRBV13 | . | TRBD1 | CASSHSPGTGVTEAFF | TGTGCCAGCAGCCACAGCCCCGGGACAGGGGTAACTGAAGCTTTCTTT